This T cell receptor beta chain was found in a study of beta chain features in type 1 diabetes. General study results and limits: Insertions were fewer and deletions more numerous at VDJ junctions in type 1 diabetes patients. All four CD4+ subsets of Type 1 diabetes patients contained TCRB CDR3s that were moderately but significantly shorter.

Details on this clone: Its antigen is not known.

The authors reverse transcribed all of the isolated RNA, so sequencing captured expressed TCRB transcripts. Method: immunoSEQ multiplex PCR; TCRdb's copy keeps in-frame clones and lacks some. The sample lists some 410,000 clones, approximately 10% occurring once. Sequenced material: naive CD4+ T cells from blood. The sequence was collected from a woman under 30 in good health.

The CDR3: CASSHTEQQWARDEKLFF. The CDR3 nucleotides read TGTGCCAGCAGCCACACCGAACAACAGTGGGCTAGGGATGAAAAACTGTTTTTT. The rearrangement links TRBV9 to TRBJ1-4; D gene unclear. The CDR3 length is 18 residues. The germline CDR1 and CDR2 sequences are SGDLS and YYNGEE. Trimming cost V 4 bases and J 6 bases, with 25 bases left between them.